Following are 23 T cell receptor beta chains from one sample sequenced in a study of blood T cells in healthy people across ages (dated by TCRdb to about 2015). The method behind the library was 5' RACE. The sequencer listed for this sample is Illumina HiSeq 2500. The second PCR ran for roughly 7 to 11 cycles and used a J-beta primer mix along with a sample-barcoded 5' primer. TCRdb reran the public reads through fastp at Q25 and MiXCR, keeping productive beta chains. Entries are consolidated by CDR3 protein sequence, retaining the most common genes and DNA. This sample comprises over a million distinct CDR3 sequences, 35% to 45% of them detected only once. The ten largest clones capture roughly 7.9% of the sample. Sequencing was performed on blood. The receptor set was obtained from a young woman in good health.

The table lists this clonotype with a count of one. CDR3 sequence: CASSGDFMGGYTF. CDR3 in DNA: TGTGCCAGCAGCGGAGACTTCATGGGTGGCTACACCTTC. The rearrangement links TRBV7-9 to TRBJ1-2; no definite D call. This CDR3 has 13 amino acids. Trimming cost V 5 bases and J 7 bases, with 14 bases left between them. Germline CDR1 is SEHNR and CDR2 is FQNEAQ (reference sequence).

As for this clonotype: A much larger clone differs from this one at a single base, so this may be a read error. V and J are TRBV29-1 and TRBJ2-2; either TRBD1 or TRBD2 may supply D (5 bases each). Trimming removed 4 bases at V and 9 bases at J, with 12 bases between. The CDR3 has 12 amino acids. CDR1 and CDR2 (germline): SQVTM, ANQGSEA. CDR3 protein: CSVVGETWELFF. In DNA, the CDR3 is TGCAGCGTTGTGGGGGAAACCTGGGAGCTGTTTTTT.

The chain employs TRBV7-3 and TRBJ1-2, with D tentatively TRBD1 (5 bases). Trimming removed 3 bases at V and 5 bases at J, with 16 bases between. This CDR3 region has 15 residues. Germline assignment: CDR1 SGHTA and CDR2 FQGTGA. The CDR3 protein is CASSLGVDRYYGYTF. CDR3 nucleotides: TGTGCCAGCAGCTTGGGGGTAGACAGATATTATGGCTACACCTTC.

The rearrangement links TRBV9 to TRBJ2-1, with D maybe TRBD2 (5 bases). The J call is in doubt because the DNA end fits TRBJ2-7 better. The CDR3 sequence is 16 residues long. CDR1 and CDR2 (germline): SGDLS, YYNGEE. CDR3 sequence (DNA): TGTGCCAGCAGCGTAGACGCAGGAGGTTCCTACAATGAGCAGTACTTC. It translates to CASSVDAGGSYNEQYF.

The gene calls are TRBV6-5 and TRBJ2-3, with TRBD2 matching 11 bases. Trimming took 5 bases from V and 2 from J; bases not matched to a gene: 6. This CDR3 region has 16 residues. Germline V gene sequence: CDR1 MNHEY, CDR2 SVGAGI. This CDR3 is CASSQLAGDPTDTQYF. The CDR3 nucleotides read TGTGCCAGCAGTCAACTAGCGGGGGATCCCACAGATACGCAGTATTTT.

The genes are TRBV6-5 and TRBJ2-6, with D perhaps TRBD1 or TRBD2 (5 bases each). Germline V lookup: CDR1 MNHEY, CDR2 SVGAGI. CDR3 size: 16 residues. Trimming shortened V by 2 bases and J by 3 bases, and 11 bases separated the two germline ends. In nucleotides, the CDR3 is TGTGCCAGCAGTTACCCGGGGACCGGTGGGGCCAACGTCCTGACTTTC. Encoded protein: CASSYPGTGGANVLTF.

This chain uses TRBV20-1 with TRBJ1-1; TRBD1 is a possible D gene (6 bases). This CDR3 spans 15 amino acids. Germline V CDR1 and CDR2: DFQATT, SNEGSKA (reference sequence). Trimming removed 6 bases from V and 0 bases from J, with 17 bases in between. The CDR3, as DNA: TGCAGTGCCCGCCCTTCTCGGGGGCTGAACACTGAAGCTTTCTTT. As protein: CSARPSRGLNTEAFF.

Here the CDR3 reads CASSLGSASGETQYF. CDR3 sequence (DNA): TGTGCCAGCAGCTTAGGGTCAGCGTCCGGAGAGACCCAGTACTTC. This chain links TRBV7-9 with TRBJ2-5; no definite D call. The CDR3 extends over 15 amino acids. The V gene lost 1 base and the J gene lost 4 bases, with 13 bases spanning the gap. Germline CDR1 and CDR2: SEHNR and FQNEAQ (reference sequence).

The chain uses TRBV2 and TRBJ1-5; D is undetermined. Looked up from germline, CDR1 is SNHLY and CDR2 is FYNNEI. Trimming pared 7 bases from V and 3 bases from J, leaving 7 bases between. CDR3 length: 12 residues. The CDR3 DNA reads as TGTGCCAGCAATTCGTACAATCAGCCCCAGCATTTT. This translates into CASNSYNQPQHF.

The rearrangement uses TRBV7-2 and TRBJ2-1, with D maybe TRBD2 (7 bases). CDR3 length: 15 amino acids. Trimming removed 9 bases at V and 4 bases at J, with 19 bases between. Germline V lookup: CDR1 SGHTA, CDR2 FQGNSA. This CDR3 is CASRFGGGAYNEQFF. The CDR3 bases are TGTGCCAGTCGCTTTGGTGGGGGGGCATACAATGAGCAGTTCTTC. The full variable domain, with the rest looked up from reference TRBV7-2 and TRBJ2-1, is GAGVSQSPSNKVTEKGKDVELRCDPISGHTALYWYRQSLGQGLEFLIYFQGNSAPDKSGLPSDRFSAERTGGSVSTLTIQRTQQEDSAVYLCASRFGGGAYNEQFFGPGTRLTVL.

The chain employs TRBV5-1 and TRBJ2-3; 7 bases align to TRBD2. V trimming: 0 bases; J trimming: 5 bases; junction bases outside the gene matches: 6. The CDR3 runs 15 residues. Germline V gene data show CDR1 as SGHRS and CDR2 as YFSETQ. CDR3 nucleotide sequence: TGCGCCAGCAGCTTGGACGGGACTACACAAGATACGCAGTATTTT. Protein sequence: CASSLDGTTQDTQYF.

The chain links TRBV20-1 to TRBJ2-7, with D perhaps matching TRBD2 (6 bases). The V gene's germline CDR1 is DFQATT and CDR2 SNEGSKA (reference sequence). With 2 bases removed from V and 3 bases from J, the gap between germline ends came to 17 bases. The CDR3 contains 15 residues. CDR3 DNA: TGCAGTGCTAGAAACCCGGGGGAGATGGACTACGAGCAGTACTTC. Translating gives CSARNPGEMDYEQYF.

This clonotype occurred a few times. The chain has TRBV6-2 or TRBV6-3 and TRBJ1-2; D not certain. Trimming took 7 bases from V and 2 from J, leaving 14 bases between them. CDR1 is MNHEY and CDR2 is SVGEGT in the germline V gene. The CDR3 consists of 14 residues. The CDR3 DNA follows: TGTGCCAGCACCAAACCGACGGCGAACTATGGCTACACCTTC. This sequence encodes CASTKPTANYGYTF.

Concerning this clonotype: An end of the junction differs from the germline gene, which may be a read error. The chain recombines TRBV7-7 with TRBJ2-5; tentatively, D is TRBD2 (5 bases). The tail of the sequence fits TRBJ2-7 better, so the J call may be wrong. Germline values: CDR1 SSHAT, CDR2 FNYEAQ (reference sequence). CDR3 size: 14 residues. The CDR3 sequence: CASSLEGDHPEQYF. The CDR3 bases are TGTGCTAGCAGCTTAGAGGGAGACCACCCCGAGCAGTACTTC.

This clonotype was picked up a small number of times. The chain employs TRBV6-1 and TRBJ1-5; TRBD1 might be the D (5 bases). Trimming removed 5 bases from V and 1 base from J, with 15 bases in between. Germline V gene lookup returns CDR1 MNHNS and CDR2 SASEGT. The CDR3 is made up of 16 amino acids. CDR3 protein: CASSRKGGGSNQPQHF. As DNA, the CDR3 is TGTGCCAGCAGTCGCAAAGGCGGGGGGAGCAATCAGCCCCAGCATTTT.

The CDR3 DNA is TGTGCCAGCAGGTTGAGGGAGGGGGGAGGCATTCAGTACTTC. Its translation: CASRLREGGGIQYF. This sequence joins TRBV12-3 or TRBV12-4 and TRBJ2-5; maybe TRBD2 (7 bases). The J call may be faulty, since TRBJ2-4 better matches the DNA end. The CDR3 is 14 residues long.

This clonotype has ten or more counts. At one end, the junction sequence differs from germline, possibly due to a read error. The gene calls are TRBV5-1 and TRBJ2-5; D not certain. Germline lookup yields CDR1 SGHRS and CDR2 YFSETQ. The CDR3 has 13 residues. Here the CDR3 reads CASSLVLQETQYF. In DNA form, the CDR3 reads TGTGCCAGCAGCTTAGTCCTGCAAGAGACCCAGTACTTC.

This clonotype was seen a few times. This sequence joins TRBV12-3 or TRBV12-4 and TRBJ2-4; 14 nucleotides align to TRBD2. The last part of the DNA fits TRBJ2-7 better; the J call may be wrong. The CDR3 consists of 17 residues. DNA for the CDR3: TGTGCCAGCAGTTTAGTAGGGACTAGCGGGAGTATGCACGAGCAGTACTTC. It yields the protein CASSLVGTSGSMHEQYF.

This chain joins TRBV25-1 and TRBJ1-2; perhaps TRBD1 as D (5 bases). The germline CDR1 and CDR2 sequences are MGHDK and SYGVNS. V lost 5 bases to trimming and J lost 2 bases, with 15 bases between them. This CDR3 region has 15 residues. This CDR3 is CASSRAGVGNYGYTF. The CDR3 DNA is TGTGCCAGCAGTCGAGCGGGGGTAGGGAACTATGGCTACACCTTC.

The V call is TRBV20-1, the J call TRBJ2-5; perhaps D is TRBD1 or TRBD2 (5 bases each). This CDR3 spans 12 amino acids. Germline values: CDR1 DFQATT, CDR2 SNEGSKA (reference sequence). V dropped 3 bases and J dropped 7 bases, with 12 bases sitting between them. The CDR3 spells CSARGDLGTQYF. The CDR3 DNA reads TGCAGTGCTAGGGGGGACCTCGGGACCCAGTACTTC.

This chain joins TRBV29-1 and TRBJ2-3; TRBD2 matches 8 bases. Germline assignment: CDR1 SQVTM and CDR2 ANQGSEA. Trimming took 4 bases from V and 4 from J; bases not matched to a gene: 19. This CDR3 region has 18 residues. The chain's CDR3 is CSVGPTSGKDVFADTQYF. DNA for the CDR3: TGCAGCGTTGGCCCAACTAGCGGAAAAGACGTTTTCGCAGATACGCAGTATTTT.

This sequence joins TRBV7-9 and TRBJ2-5; maybe TRBD2 (6 bases). The germline V gene encodes CDR1 SEHNR and CDR2 FQNEAQ (reference sequence). V shed 3 bases and J shed 5 bases, with 16 bases lying between them. The CDR3 length is 15 residues. CDR3 DNA: TGTGCCAGCAGCTTCCCAGTGACTGCGGGGGAGACCCAGTACTTC. Translation gives CASSFPVTAGETQYF.

This clonotype was seen only a few times. The rearrangement uses TRBV2 and TRBJ2-1; 10 bases agree with TRBD2. This CDR3 contains 16 residues. Germline CDR1 SNHLY, CDR2 FYNNEI. Trimming took 3 bases from V and 9 from J; bases not matched to a gene: 11. CDR3 bases: TGTGCCAGCAGTGACACCCTAGCGGGAGATGGAAGTGAGCAGTTCTTC. Residues: CASSDTLAGDGSEQFF.